This T cell receptor (beta chain) was captured by sequencing in a study of T cells in Graves' hyperthyroidism and ophthalmopathy. Study as a whole: Initial diagnosis, before any treatment, was when peripheral blood was collected.

Template material for amplifying TCR beta CDR3 regions consisted of RNA transcripts. TCR CDR3 regions were first amplified by RT-PCR with HTBI primers. MiXCR was run by TCRdb on the multiplex PCR reads, yielding one entry per CDR3 protein. The data show over 700,000 distinct CDR3 sequences, with roughly a sixth seen just once and approximately 15% held by the top ten. The authors took PBMCs from 10 ml fresh peripheral blood. Germline V gives CDR1 MNHEY, CDR2 SMNVEV (reference sequence). With V trimmed by 6 bases and J by 8 bases, 7 bases remained unmatched. The CDR3 has 14 amino acids. Sequencing was performed on blood. The TCR originated in a woman aged 45-65 years with Graves' hyperthyroidism that later progressed to Graves' ophthalmopathy. The chain is built from TRBV27 and TRBJ2-1; 10 positions match TRBD2. CDR3 sequence (DNA): TGTGCCAGCAGGCCGGGACTAGCGATGGATGAGCAGTTCTTC. It is translated as CASRPGLAMDEQFF.